This T cell receptor (beta chain) was captured in a study of blood T cell repertoires in COVID-19. As for the study in general: Samples of COVID-19 (acute and convalescent) were obtained from the United States, Italy and Spain. PBMCs, B-cell-depleted T cells, or T cells provided the cDNA or gDNA that made up the material.

The Seattle patients joined while their infection was active and were tracked longitudinally afterward. This clone occurred a few times. V gave up 2 bases and J gave up 0 bases, with 7 bases separating them. The CDR3 covers 14 residues. Germline V gene data show CDR1 as SNHLY and CDR2 as FYNNEI. Authors' analysis steps: Amplifying reference gene primers gave estimates of nucleated cell counts. Clones were read by immunoSEQ multiplex PCR, and TCRdb kept only the in-frame ones, dropping some. V and J calls and clone size are given by that table; D and trimming were obtained from the DNA. The table records 430,000 or so clones, around nine tenths of them present only once.

The clonotype was recovered from a man younger than 35 with COVID-19, enrolled during active disease. Sequenced: peripheral blood. This chain joins TRBV2 and TRBJ1-1; D might be TRBD1 (5 bases). In nucleotides, the CDR3 is TGTGCCAGCAGTGAAATAGGGGTGAACACTGAAGCTTTCTTT. It is translated as CASSEIGVNTEAFF.